Below, 25 T cell receptor beta chains from the same sample are listed, as sequenced in a study of T cell repertoires in cytomegalovirus infection (dated by TCRdb to about 2019). The instrument was an Illumina HiSeq 1500. TCRdb passed the public sequencing reads through fastp at Q25 and MiXCR, retaining productive beta sequences. Rows are unified per CDR3 protein, each entry keeping the most common DNA and genes. The table for this sample lists some 220,000 distinct CDR3 sequences; 6% to 8% of them were counted only once. Roughly 6.5% of the sample goes to the ten largest clones. The material sequenced was PBMCs. The receptor set was obtained from a human donor in good health (CMV status not recorded). Some clones in this sample may be carry-over from other donors' samples.

The rearrangement uses TRBV3-1 and TRBJ2-2, with 7 bases matching TRBD2. CDR1 and CDR2 from the germline V gene are LGHDT and YNNKEL (reference sequence). V shed 6 bases and J 3 bases; nucleotides not matched to a gene: 7. The length of the CDR3 is 15 residues. The CDR3 protein is CASRGGRGYTGELFF. CDR3 coding DNA: TGTGCCAGCAGGGGGGGGAGGGGATACACCGGGGAGCTGTTTTTT.

In regard to this clonotype: The CDR3 does not close with the conserved phenylalanine or tryptophan, likely indicating a read error. It is unclear where the CDR3 begins or ends on the DNA, so no DNA is shown, and the CDR3 is as TCRdb lists it. The chain employs TRBV2 and TRBJ1-1; TRBD1, as called in the table, went unchecked against the DNA. The CDR3 length is 8 residues, termini included. CDR1 and CDR2 (germline): SNHLY, FYNNEI. The CDR3 sequence is CASSRDRD.

In this sample, this clonotype turned up many times. V is TRBV7-2 and J is TRBJ2-2; the D gene is possibly TRBD2 (5 bases). This CDR3 contains 16 residues. CDR1 and CDR2 from the germline V gene are SGHTA and FQGNSA. Trimming removed 1 base at V and 1 base at J, with 10 bases between. CDR3 sequence reads: CASSLGGIQNTGELFF. CDR3 bases: TGTGCCAGCAGCTTAGGAGGGATCCAGAACACCGGGGAGCTGTTTTTT. Using reference TRBV7-2 and TRBJ2-2 for the parts outside the CDR3, the full variable domain is GAGVSQSPSNKVTEKGKDVELRCDPISGHTALYWYRQSLGQGLEFLIYFQGNSAPDKSGLPSDRFSAERTGGSVSTLTIQRTQQEDSAVYLCASSLGGIQNTGELFFGEGSRLTVL.

This clonotype was counted at least ten times. V usage is TRBV20-1 and J usage is TRBJ2-2; 7 bases fit TRBD1. This CDR3 has 16 residues. Per the germline V gene, CDR1 is DFQATT and CDR2 is SNEGSKA (reference sequence). The V segment lost 1 base and the J segment 5 bases; nucleotides outside the gene matches: 10. The CDR3 loop is CSARVPGQYWTGELFF. The CDR3, as DNA: TGCAGTGCTAGAGTCCCGGGACAGTACTGGACCGGGGAGCTGTTTTTT.

The table lists this clonotype with many counts. CDR3 residues: CASSPLTQTPSYNEQFF. The CDR3 nucleotides are TGTGCCAGCAGTCCCCTGACGCAAACTCCCTCCTACAATGAGCAGTTCTTC. The genes are TRBV28 and TRBJ2-1; D remains ambiguous. Germline V gene sequence: CDR1 MDHEN, CDR2 SYDVKM. V dropped 5 bases and J dropped 0 bases, with 17 bases sitting between them. The CDR3 extends over 17 amino acids.

This clonotype was found many times. The chain combines TRBV5-4 with TRBJ1-6; TRBD1 aligns across 8 bases. Germline CDR1 is SGHNT and CDR2 is YYREEE (reference sequence). CDR3 length: 15 amino acids. The V gene end was trimmed by 0 bases and the J gene end by 6 bases; junction bases not matched to a gene: 2. The CDR3 coding sequence is TGTGCCAGCAGCTTGGCCGGACAGGGTAATTCACCCCTCCACTTT. It specifies CASSLAGQGNSPLHF.

This clonotype was seen only a few times. V and J are TRBV5-1 and TRBJ1-5, with 10 bases aligning to TRBD1. Trimming took 4 bases from V and 9 from J; bases not matched to a gene: 7. The CDR3 runs 14 residues. CDR1 is SGHRS and CDR2 is YFSETQ in the germline V gene. Here the CDR3 DNA reads TGCGCCAGCAGCCCTGGGACAGGGGAGCCGCCCCAGCATTTT. Translation gives CASSPGTGEPPQHF.

This clonotype was detected many times. The gene calls are TRBV27 and TRBJ1-2; D might be TRBD1 (6 bases). The V gene's germline CDR1 is MNHEY and CDR2 SMNVEV (reference sequence). The CDR3 has 17 residues. With 0 bases removed from V and 6 bases from J, the gap between germline ends came to 20 bases. CDR3 DNA: TGTGCCAGCAGTTTATCGGCCAGCCAGGGGAAATTCGATGGCTACACCTTC. Its protein is CASSLSASQGKFDGYTF.

In its sample, this clonotype was seen many times. This chain links TRBV12-3 or TRBV12-4 with TRBJ1-4, with a possible D match to TRBD1 (6 bases). Trimming left V 3 bases short and J 7 bases short, with 9 bases between. This CDR3 region has 13 residues. CDR3 in DNA: TGTGCCAGCAGTTTCGACAGGCTTGAAAAACTGTTTTTT. Translating it yields CASSFDRLEKLFF.

This clonotype was detected many times. The rearrangement links TRBV6-2 or TRBV6-3 to TRBJ2-3; D ambiguous. V was pared by 2 bases and J by 4 bases, with 4 bases between. The CDR3 runs 12 residues. The germline V gene encodes CDR1 MNHEY and CDR2 SVGEGT. The CDR3 loop is CASSYRSDTQYF. The CDR3 region has the DNA TGTGCCAGCAGTTACCGGTCAGATACGCAGTATTTT.

This clonotype was recorded many times. The V gene is TRBV6-2 or TRBV6-3, the J gene TRBJ1-5; no reliable D call. The germline gives CDR1 MNHEY, CDR2 SVGEGT. The V gene lost 5 bases and the J gene lost 0 bases, with 11 bases spanning the gap. CDR3 size: 15 residues. CDR3 in amino acids: CASSLPNPSNQPQHF. The CDR3 nucleotides are TGTGCCAGCAGTCTACCGAATCCTAGCAATCAGCCCCAGCATTTT.

This clonotype was picked up many times. The chain combines TRBV7-9 with TRBJ1-1; D gene uncertain. In germline, CDR1 is SEHNR, CDR2 FQNEAQ (reference sequence). Trimming pared 1 base from V and 1 base from J, leaving 10 bases between. This CDR3 has 15 residues. CDR3 coding DNA: TGTGCCAGCAGCTTAGAACCGGCCCCGAACACTGAAGCTTTCTTT. Residues: CASSLEPAPNTEAFF.

This clonotype was seen ten or more times. The rearrangement joins TRBV15 to TRBJ1-1; D unresolved. The V and J ends lost 0 bases and 1 base respectively, with 6 bases between them. This CDR3 is 14 amino acids long. Germline-derived CDR1 and CDR2 are LNHNV and YYDKDF (reference sequence). CDR3 in amino acids: CATSRDRGNTEAFF. Here the CDR3 DNA reads TGTGCCACCAGCAGAGATCGGGGGAACACTGAAGCTTTCTTT.

This clonotype was recorded many times. The chain combines TRBV7-9 with TRBJ1-1; D gene ambiguous. The CDR3 length is 15 residues. The germline CDR1 and CDR2 sequences are SEHNR and FQNEAQ (reference sequence). V lost 5 bases to trimming and J lost 2 bases, with 15 bases between them. CDR3: CASSLGRTLNTEAFF. The CDR3 DNA follows: TGTGCCAGCAGCCTCGGGAGGACTTTAAACACTGAAGCTTTCTTT.

This clonotype has ten or more counts. This rearrangement joins TRBV19 to TRBJ1-5; a possible D gene is TRBD1 (5 bases). CDR3 length: 14 amino acids. Germline V gene sequence: CDR1 LNHDA, CDR2 SQIVND (reference sequence). The V gene lost 5 bases and the J gene lost 5 bases, with 13 bases spanning the gap. Here the CDR3 reads CASSLRRGDQPQHF. The CDR3 coding sequence is TGTGCCAGTAGTCTCCGAAGGGGAGATCAGCCCCAGCATTTT. The whole variable domain, remainder taken from reference TRBV19 and TRBJ1-5, is DGGITQSPKYLFRKEGQNVTLSCEQNLNHDAMYWYRQDPGQGLRLIYYSQIVNDFQKGDIAEGYSVSREKKESFPLTVTSAQKNPTAFYLCASSLRRGDQPQHFGDGTRLSIL.

This clonotype was picked up a small number of times. This chain uses TRBV19 with TRBJ2-1; D ambiguous. This CDR3 has 13 amino acids. CDR1 is LNHDA, CDR2 SQIVND, per germline (reference sequence). V was pared by 4 bases and J by 1 base, with 5 bases between. CDR3 amino acids: CASSTGSYNEQFF. As DNA, the CDR3 is TGTGCCAGTAGTACAGGATCCTACAATGAGCAGTTCTTC.

This clonotype was detected many times. The V gene is TRBV7-2, the J gene TRBJ1-3; no reliable D call. The V and J ends lost 1 base and 3 bases respectively, with 1 base between them. Per the germline V gene, CDR1 is SGHTA and CDR2 is FQGNSA. The CDR3 extends over 12 amino acids. This CDR3 is CASSLDGNTIYF. CDR3 DNA sequence: TGTGCCAGCAGCTTAGATGGAAACACCATATATTTT. The full variable domain, its missing parts supplied by reference TRBV7-2 and TRBJ1-3, is GAGVSQSPSNKVTEKGKDVELRCDPISGHTALYWYRQSLGQGLEFLIYFQGNSAPDKSGLPSDRFSAERTGGSVSTLTIQRTQQEDSAVYLCASSLDGNTIYFGEGSWLTVV.

This clonotype was recorded at least ten times. The V and J genes are TRBV11-3 and TRBJ1-3; 7 bases match TRBD1. Per germline, CDR1 SGHNT and CDR2 YENEEA. The CDR3 runs 14 residues. V was clipped by 5 bases and J by 2 bases; unmatched bases: 3. CDR3 sequence: CASSQGTAGNTIYF. The DNA of the CDR3 is TGTGCCAGCAGCCAGGGGACAGCTGGAAACACCATATATTTT.

This clonotype was detected many times. This rearrangement joins TRBV20-1 to TRBJ1-5; no definite D call. Germline CDR1 DFQATT, CDR2 SNEGSKA (reference sequence). Trimming took 3 bases from V and 6 from J, leaving 9 bases between them. The CDR3 spans 12 residues. The CDR3 DNA reads TGCAGTGCTAGGTCCGGGTTTCAGCCCCAGCATTTT. Translated: CSARSGFQPQHF.

This clonotype showed up many times. The genes are TRBV4-1 and TRBJ1-1; possible D gene TRBD1, 5 bases. Trimming pared 4 bases from V and 2 bases from J, leaving 14 bases between. The CDR3 consists of 15 residues. CDR1 is MGHRA, CDR2 YSYEKL, per germline. DNA of the CDR3: TGCGCCAGCAGCCCGCACCCGACAGATAACACTGAAGCTTTCTTT. It yields the protein CASSPHPTDNTEAFF.

This clonotype was picked up many times. The rearrangement uses TRBV7-2 and TRBJ2-1; no firm D call. Trimming pared 5 bases from V and 5 bases from J, leaving 10 bases between. The CDR3 spans 13 residues. Per germline, CDR1 SGHTA and CDR2 FQGNSA. The CDR3 coding sequence is TGTGCCAGCAGCCGACCGGTGGACAATGAGCAGTTCTTC. The encoded protein is CASSRPVDNEQFF.

This chain joins TRBV6-2 or TRBV6-3 and TRBJ2-2, with a possible D match to TRBD1 (6 bases). CDR3 length: 15 amino acids. Trimming took 7 bases from V and 4 from J, leaving 16 bases between them. CDR1 and CDR2 (germline): MNHEY, SVGEGT. DNA for the CDR3: TGTGCCAGCACGGCGAGAGGGGGTGGCACCGGGGAGCTGTTTTTT. This encodes CASTARGGGTGELFF.

The table lists this clonotype with many counts. The rearrangement uses TRBV12-3 or TRBV12-4 and TRBJ2-1; 11 positions match TRBD2. CDR3 size: 16 residues. V lost 5 bases, J lost 8 bases, and 11 bases stayed unmatched. The CDR3 region is CASSRGSSGGFHEQFF. The CDR3 nucleotides read TGTGCCAGCAGTCGCGGGTCTAGCGGGGGGTTCCATGAGCAGTTCTTC.

This clonotype was detected ten times or more. The rearrangement joins TRBV4-1 to TRBJ1-2, with D tentatively TRBD1 (5 bases). Germline values: CDR1 MGHRA, CDR2 YSYEKL. This CDR3 contains 15 residues. V lost 1 base, J lost 3 bases, and 12 bases lay in between. The CDR3 nucleotides are TGCGCCAGCAGCCAAGTCCCGGGACCTTACTATGGCTACACCTTC. This gives the protein CASSQVPGPYYGYTF.

In its sample, this clonotype was seen a few times. The rearrangement links TRBV20-1 to TRBJ1-1, with D uncertain. This CDR3 has 14 amino acids. The germline V and J ends were trimmed by 3 bases and 7 bases, with 18 bases remaining between them. Germline V CDR1 and CDR2: DFQATT, SNEGSKA (reference sequence). The DNA of the CDR3 is TGCAGTGCTAGGGCTCCGGGTAGTCTGAATGAAGCTTTCTTT. As protein: CSARAPGSLNEAFF.